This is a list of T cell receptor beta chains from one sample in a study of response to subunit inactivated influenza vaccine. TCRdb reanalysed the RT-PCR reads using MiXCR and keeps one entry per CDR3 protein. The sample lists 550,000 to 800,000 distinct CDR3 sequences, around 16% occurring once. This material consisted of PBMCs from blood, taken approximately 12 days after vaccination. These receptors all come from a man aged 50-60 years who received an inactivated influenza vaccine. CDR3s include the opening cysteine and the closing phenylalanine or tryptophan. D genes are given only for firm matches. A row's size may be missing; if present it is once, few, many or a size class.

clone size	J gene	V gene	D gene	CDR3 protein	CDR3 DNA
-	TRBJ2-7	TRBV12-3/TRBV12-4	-	CASSLVSWSAPRATYEQYF	TGTGCCAGCAGTTTAGTCTCCTGGTCAGCACCACGGGCTACCTACGAGCAGTACTTC
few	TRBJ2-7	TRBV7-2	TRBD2	CASSLGGRFDEQYF	TGTGCCAGCAGCTTAGGCGGGAGGTTTGACGAGCAGTACTTC
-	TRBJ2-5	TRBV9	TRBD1	CASSPQGQPKETQYF	TGTGCCAGCAGCCCCCAGGGACAGCCAAAAGAGACCCAGTACTTC
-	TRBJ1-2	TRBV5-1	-	CASSLAGDGSYTF	TGCGCCAGCAGCTTGGCGGGAGATGGGAGCTACACCTTC
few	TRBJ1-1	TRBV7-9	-	CASSLAGAGKATEAFF	TGTGCCAGCAGCTTAGCCGGGGCAGGGAAGGCCACTGAAGCTTTCTTT
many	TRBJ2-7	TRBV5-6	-	CASSLVDSYEQYF	TGTGCCAGCAGCTTGGTCGACAGTTACGAGCAGTACTTC
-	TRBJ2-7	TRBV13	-	CASSPSSRYYEQYF	TGTGCCAGCAGCCCAAGTTCTAGGTACTACGAGCAGTACTTC
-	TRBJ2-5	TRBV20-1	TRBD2	CSPGRELETQYF	TGCAGTCCGGGGCGGGAGTTGGAGACCCAGTACTTC
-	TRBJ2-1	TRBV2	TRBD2	CTLSSGTGTSGGPYNEQFF	TGTACCCTCAGTTCCGGTACCGGGACTAGCGGGGGGCCCTACAATGAGCAGTTCTTC
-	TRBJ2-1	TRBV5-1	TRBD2	CASSASTGTSSYNEQFF	TGCGCCAGCAGCGCAAGCACCGGGACTAGCTCCTACAATGAGCAGTTCTTC
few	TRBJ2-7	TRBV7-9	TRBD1	CASSSSGTGVSEQYF	TGTGCCAGCAGCTCGTCCGGGACAGGGGTGTCCGAGCAGTACTTC
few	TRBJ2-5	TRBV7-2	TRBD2	CASSYAWRGGLETQYF	TGTGCCAGCAGCTACGCGTGGCGGGGGGGCCTGGAGACCCAGTACTTC
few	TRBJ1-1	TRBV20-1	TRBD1	CSARDRRGPDTEAFF	TGCAGTGCTAGAGATAGGAGGGGGCCTGACACTGAAGCTTTCTTT
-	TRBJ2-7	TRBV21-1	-	CASTTTGLSAEQYF	TGTGCCAGCACGACGACAGGGTTGTCCGCCGAGCAGTACTTC
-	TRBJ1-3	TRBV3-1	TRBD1	CASSQVLTGGSGNTIYF	TGTGCCAGCAGCCAAGTCTTGACAGGGGGTTCGGGAAACACCATATATTTT
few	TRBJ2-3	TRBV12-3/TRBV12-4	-	CASTRLGNTDTQYF	TGTGCCAGCACCCGCTTAGGAAATACAGATACGCAGTATTTT
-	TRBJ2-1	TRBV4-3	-	CASSQEPLANEQFF	TGCGCCAGCAGCCAAGAGCCACTAGCAAATGAGCAGTTCTTC
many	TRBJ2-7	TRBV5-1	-	CASSLQDRSYEQYF	TGCGCCAGCAGCTTACAGGACCGGTCCTACGAGCAGTACTTC
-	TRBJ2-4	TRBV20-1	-	CSASDPAGNIQYF	TGCAGTGCTAGTGACCCGGCCGGAAACATTCAGTACTTC
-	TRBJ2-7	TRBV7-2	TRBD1	CASTPGQYYEQYF	TGTGCCAGCACCCCGGGACAGTACTACGAGCAGTACTTC
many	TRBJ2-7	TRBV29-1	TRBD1	CSVQPDRVDEQYF	TGCAGCGTTCAACCGGACAGGGTAGACGAGCAGTACTTC
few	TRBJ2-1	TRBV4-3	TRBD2	CASSQESPQRGGLGEQFF	TGCGCCAGCAGCCAAGAGTCCCCCCAACGGGGGGGCCTAGGTGAGCAGTTCTTC
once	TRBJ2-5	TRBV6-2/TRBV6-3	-	CASSYGIGKETQYF	TGTGCCAGCAGTTACGGAATCGGGAAAGAGACCCAGTACTTC
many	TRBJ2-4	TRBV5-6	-	CASSFFSGGNHIQYF	TGTGCCAGCAGCTTCTTTTCTGGGGGGAACCACATTCAGTACTTC
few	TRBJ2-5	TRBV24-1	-	CATSDLGTDGQETQYF	TGTGCCACCAGTGATTTAGGGACTGACGGACAAGAGACCCAGTACTTC
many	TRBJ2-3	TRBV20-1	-	CSASLSSSTDTQYF	TGCAGTGCCTCCCTTAGCTCTAGCACAGATACGCAGTATTTT
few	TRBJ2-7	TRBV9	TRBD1	CASSVGQGASYEQYF	TGTGCCAGCAGCGTAGGACAGGGGGCTTCCTACGAGCAGTACTTC
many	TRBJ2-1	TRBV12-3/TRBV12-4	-	CASSLGLYNEQFF	TGTGCCAGCAGCTTGGGACTCTACAATGAGCAGTTCTTC
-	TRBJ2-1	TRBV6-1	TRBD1	CASRPGQYNEQFF	TGTGCCAGCAGGCCGGGACAGTACAATGAGCAGTTCTTC
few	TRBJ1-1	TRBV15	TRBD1	CATSRDRENRAFF	TGTGCCACCAGCAGGGACAGGGAGAATAGAGCTTTCTTT
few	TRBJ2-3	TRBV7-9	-	CASSTRTGRNTQYF	TGTGCCAGCAGCACCCGGACTGGGCGGAATACGCAGTATTTT
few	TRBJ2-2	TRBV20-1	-	CSARASRNFRAGELFF	TGCAGTGCTAGGGCTAGCCGGAATTTTAGGGCCGGGGAGCTGTTTTTT
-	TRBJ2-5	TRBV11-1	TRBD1	CASSLGTGVLRPTQYF	TGTGCCAGCAGCCTGGGGACAGGGGTGCTAAGACCGACCCAGTACTTC
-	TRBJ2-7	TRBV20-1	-	CSARRDMEGYEQYF	TGCAGTGCTAGGCGGGACATGGAAGGGTACGAGCAGTACTTC
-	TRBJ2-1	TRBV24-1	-	CATSDFGGIRNEQFF	TGTGCCACCAGTGATTTTGGTGGGATTCGCAATGAGCAGTTCTTC
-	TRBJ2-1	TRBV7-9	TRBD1	CASSLVFGQGLFF	TGTGCCAGCAGCTTAGTCTTTGGACAGGGGTTATTCTTC
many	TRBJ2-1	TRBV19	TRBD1	CASSPTGASYNEQFF	TGTGCCAGTAGCCCTACAGGGGCATCCTACAATGAGCAGTTCTTC
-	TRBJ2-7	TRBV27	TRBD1	CASSWGQAYEQYF	TGTGCCAGCAGTTGGGGACAGGCCTACGAGCAGTACTTC
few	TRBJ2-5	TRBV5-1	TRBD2	CASSPGLAGGYKETQYF	TGCGCCAGCAGCCCTGGACTAGCGGGAGGTTACAAAGAGACCCAGTACTTC
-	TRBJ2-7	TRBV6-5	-	CASSYSGGNSYEQYF	TGTGCCAGCAGTTACTCCGGCGGGAACTCCTACGAGCAGTACTTC
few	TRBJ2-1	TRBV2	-	CASSVSGFEQFF	TGTGCCAGCAGTGTATCAGGGTTTGAGCAGTTCTTC
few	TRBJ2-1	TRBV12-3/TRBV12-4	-	CASRTAGGGNEQFF	TGTGCCAGCAGGACCGCCGGGGGTGGGAATGAGCAGTTCTTC
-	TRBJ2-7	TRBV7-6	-	CASSSTVSGSSSYEQYF	TGTGCCAGCAGCTCCACCGTATCAGGTTCGAGCTCCTACGAGCAGTACTTC
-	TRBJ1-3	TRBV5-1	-	CASSLETGSSGNTIYF	TGCGCCAGCAGCTTGGAAACAGGGAGCTCTGGAAACACCATATATTTT
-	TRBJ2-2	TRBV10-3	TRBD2	CAGGLAANTGELFF	TGTGCCGGAGGACTAGCGGCGAACACCGGGGAGCTGTTTTTT
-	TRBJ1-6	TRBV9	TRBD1	CASSVSTGNNSPLHF	TGTGCCAGCAGCGTATCGACAGGGAATAATTCACCCCTCCACTTT
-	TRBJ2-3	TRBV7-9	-	CASSHWAASTDTQYF	TGTGCCAGCAGCCATTGGGCCGCGAGTACAGATACGCAGTATTTT
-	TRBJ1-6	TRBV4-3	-	CASSQKTGIYNSPLHF	TGCGCCAGCAGCCAAAAAACAGGGATCTATAATTCACCCCTCCACTTT
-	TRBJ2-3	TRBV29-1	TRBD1	CSVNRGDTQYF	TGCAGCGTGAACAGGGGAGATACGCAGTATTTT
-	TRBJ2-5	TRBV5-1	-	CASSLYWQDQETQYF	TGCGCCAGCAGCTTGTACTGGCAGGACCAAGAGACCCAGTACTTC
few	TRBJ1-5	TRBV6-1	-	CASSVTSNQPQHF	TGTGCCAGCAGTGTTACGAGCAATCAGCCCCAGCATTTT